The entry below describes one T cell receptor beta chain. The record originates from a study of technical replicates of blood from a handful of donors. The method was immunoSEQ multiplex PCR; TCRdb's version includes in-frame clones alone and lacks a portion of them. The repertoire holds about 80,000 clones, roughly 91% seen once, with roughly 0.4% in the top ten. J was trimmed by 8 bases and V by 7 bases; bases with no gene match: 3. This CDR3 comprises 12 residues. Per the germline V gene, CDR1 is SQVTM and CDR2 is ANQGSEA. The sequence came from a human donor in good health. The chain joins TRBV29-1 to TRBJ1-6; 9 nucleotides agree with TRBD1. The sample was T cells isolated from PBMCs. The CDR3, as DNA: TGCAGCGCCCGACAGGGGGATTCACCCCTCCACTTT. As protein: CSARQGDSPLHF.